This is a list of T cell receptor beta chains from one sample in a study of regulatory T cells in long-lasting Graves disease. MiXCR was run by TCRdb on the multiplex PCR reads, yielding one entry per CDR3 protein. Counted here are a few hundred thousand distinct CDR3 sequences, about 25% occurring once; the ten biggest clones make up about 27%. Sequenced here: peripheral blood mononuclear cells (PBMCs), sampled when the disease was refractory, from a patient treated with antithyroid drugs. These receptors were collected from a female donor with Graves disease. CDR3s include the opening cysteine and the closing phenylalanine or tryptophan. A D gene is named only where the DNA matches it firmly. Expanded clones get a size class; other rows say once, few or many, or leave the size out.

j_call clone_size d_call v_call cdr3_aa cdr3_nt
TRBJ2-7 many - TRBV7-9 CASSQDASSYEQYF TGCGCCAGCAGCCAGGACGCGAGCTCCTACGAGCAGTACTTC
TRBJ1-5 many - TRBV12-3/TRBV12-4 CASSLQGRLNQPQHF TGTGCCAGCAGTTTACAGGGAAGGCTCAATCAGCCCCAGCATTTT
TRBJ2-5 many - TRBV10-3 CAISIEGGPNQETQYF TGTGCCATCAGCATAGAGGGTGGACCGAACCAAGAGACCCAGTACTTC
TRBJ1-1 many TRBD1 TRBV18 CASTRQGTLNTEAFF TGTGCCAGCACGCGACAGGGGACCTTGAACACTGAAGCTTTCTTT
TRBJ2-7 many TRBD1 TRBV27 CASRAGGDEQYF TGTGCCAGCAGGGCAGGGGGAGACGAGCAGTACTTC
TRBJ2-7 few - TRBV6-1 CASRSGLNYEQYF TGTGCCAGCCGTAGTGGCTTGAACTACGAGCAGTACTTC
TRBJ1-2 - TRBD1 TRBV20-1 CSAVGQGSYGYTF TGCAGTGCCGTCGGACAGGGAAGCTATGGCTACACCTTC
TRBJ1-1 - - TRBV18 CASSAGQMNTEAFF TGTGCCAGCTCAGCAGGGCAGATGAACACTGAAGCTTTCTTT
TRBJ1-5 few - TRBV12-3/TRBV12-4 CASSFYRYRNQPQHF TGTGCCAGCAGTTTTTATCGGTACAGAAATCAGCCCCAGCATTTT
TRBJ2-7 - TRBD2 TRBV19 CASSDRDYSYEQYF TGTGCCAGTAGTGACCGGGACTACTCCTACGAGCAGTACTTC
TRBJ2-7 - TRBD2 TRBV2 CASSFGTSGKFYEQYF TGTGCCAGCAGCTTCGGGACTAGCGGGAAATTCTACGAGCAGTACTTC
TRBJ2-7 many TRBD1 TRBV20-1 CSAQKTGDEQYF TGCAGTGCACAAAAAACAGGGGACGAGCAGTACTTC
TRBJ1-1 - - TRBV7-8 CASSLESGVKTEAFF TGTGCCAGCAGCTTAGAATCCGGGGTGAAGACTGAAGCTTTCTTT
TRBJ1-4 - TRBD1 TRBV9 CASSGALDREDEKLFF TGTGCCAGCAGCGGGGCCCTAGACAGGGAGGATGAAAAACTGTTTTTT
TRBJ2-1 - TRBD2 TRBV5-1 CASRPGTSGYNEQFF TGCGCCAGCAGACCCGGGACTAGCGGCTACAATGAGCAGTTCTTC
TRBJ2-5 many TRBD2 TRBV12-3/TRBV12-4 CASSFGTSGTETQYF TGTGCCAGCAGTTTCGGGACTAGCGGGACGGAGACCCAGTACTTC
TRBJ1-3 - - TRBV6-1 CASRMGGSGNTIYF TGTGCCAGCAGAATGGGGGGATCTGGAAACACCATATATTTT
TRBJ2-7 many - TRBV28 CASMRQSYEQYF TGTGCCAGCATGAGACAGTCCTACGAGCAGTACTTC
TRBJ1-1 many - TRBV30 CAWSVQGNTEAFF TGTGCCTGGAGTGTACAGGGGAACACTGAAGCTTTCTTT
TRBJ1-1 many TRBD1 TRBV2 CASTPWIQGGTEAFF TGTGCCAGCACCCCATGGATACAGGGGGGCACTGAAGCTTTCTTT
TRBJ2-5 many TRBD2 TRBV20-1 CSAREGLAEETQYF TGCAGTGCTAGAGAAGGCCTAGCGGAAGAGACCCAGTACTTC
TRBJ1-5 few - TRBV20-1 CSATRREQPQHF TGCAGTGCCACGCGCCGGGAACAGCCCCAGCATTTT